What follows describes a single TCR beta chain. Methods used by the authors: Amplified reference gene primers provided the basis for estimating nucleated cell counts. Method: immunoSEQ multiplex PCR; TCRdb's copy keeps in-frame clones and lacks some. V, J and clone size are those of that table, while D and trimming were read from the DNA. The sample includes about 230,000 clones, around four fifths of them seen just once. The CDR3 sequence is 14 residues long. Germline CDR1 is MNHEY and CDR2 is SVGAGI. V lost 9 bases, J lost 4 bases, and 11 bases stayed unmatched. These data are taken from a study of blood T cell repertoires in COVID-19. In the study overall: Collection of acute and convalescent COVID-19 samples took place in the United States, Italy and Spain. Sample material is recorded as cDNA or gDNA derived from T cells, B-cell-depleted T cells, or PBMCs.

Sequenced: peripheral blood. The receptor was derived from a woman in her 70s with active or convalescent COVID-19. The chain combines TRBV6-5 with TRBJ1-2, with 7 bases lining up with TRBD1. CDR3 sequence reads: CASATGPTVYGYTF. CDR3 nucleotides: TGTGCCAGTGCGACAGGGCCTACGGTCTATGGCTACACCTTC.